The table lists the clone carrying this T cell receptor beta chain with many counts. TCRdb re-derived calls from the PCR reads in MiXCR, one entry per CDR3 protein. Of fewer than 20,000 distinct CDR3 sequences in the sample, about half were seen once. Samples came from patients with localized non-small cell lung adenocarcinoma. The data originate from a study of CD4 and CD8 cells across lung adenocarcinoma regions. The V end was cut by 2 bases, the J end by 4 bases, with 14 bases between. This CDR3 has 15 amino acids. Per the germline V gene, CDR1 is MDHEN and CDR2 is SYDVKM. This receptor was identified in a female donor with lung adenocarcinoma. The CD4 and CD8 labels of this study may be unreliable. Sample: CD8+ T cells from the center of a lung tumor. V usage is TRBV28 and J usage is TRBJ2-5; no reliable D call. The CDR3 is CASSLTLAGGETQYF. Here the CDR3 DNA reads TGTGCCAGCAGTTTAACTCTCGCCGGTGGAGAGACCCAGTACTTC.